This T cell receptor beta chain was found in a study of blood T cell repertoires in COVID-19. J gave up 4 bases and V 3 bases, and 12 bases lay outside the gene matches. The germline V gene encodes CDR1 MDHEN and CDR2 SYDVKM. This CDR3 is built from 17 residues. Assignment of participants to cohorts was predicated upon participant-reported clinical history. In the original processing: Estimation of nucleated cell counts relied on the amplification of reference gene primers. Using immunoSEQ multiplex PCR, the repertoire was profiled, and TCRdb retains in-frame clones only, with some absent. The V and J calls and clone size are taken from that table; D and trimming were inferred from the DNA. The sample carries 300,000 to 400,000 clones, 80% to 90% recorded once.

The sample taken for sequencing was PBMCs or T cells enriched from blood (not recorded which). The chain employs TRBV28 and TRBJ2-7; 10 bases are a match to TRBD1. The sequence was collected from a woman aged 40 to 50 with acute COVID-19. The CDR3 protein is CASSFWSEGTGVYEQYF. The DNA of the CDR3 is TGTGCCAGCAGTTTCTGGTCCGAGGGGACAGGGGTGTACGAGCAGTACTTC.